These T cell receptor beta chains were read from a single sample in a study of Ad26.COV2.S vaccination and SARS-CoV-2 variants. The table came from immunoSEQ multiplex PCR; TCRdb's copy has only in-frame clones and leaves some out. The data contain hundreds of thousands of clones, 89% of them singletons. Sample: peripheral blood, taken in a trial of Ad26.COV2.S vaccine versus placebo. Receptor source: a person aged 18 to 65 who received the Ad26.COV2.S COVID-19 vaccine or a placebo. Each CDR3 is given with its conserved first and last residue. Each record gives: CDR3 DNA, CDR3 protein, V gene, J gene, clone size, D gene. The D gene is left open where the match is weak. Where a row states a size, it is once, few, many or the class of an expanded clone; other rows omit it.

CDR3 DNA: TGTGCCAGCAGCTTGGACACTGAAGCTTTCTTT; CDR3 protein: CASSLDTEAFF; V gene: TRBV7-9; J gene: TRBJ1-1; clone size: once; D gene: .
CDR3 DNA: TGCGCCAGCAGGCTTCCGGGAGGAGACTATGGCTACACCTTC; CDR3 protein: CASRLPGGDYGYTF; V gene: TRBV5-1; J gene: TRBJ1-2; clone size: .; D gene: .
CDR3 DNA: TGCGCCAGCAGCCGAGCCGGGACTAGCGGGGGCAATGAGCAGTTCTTC; CDR3 protein: CASSRAGTSGGNEQFF; V gene: TRBV4-3; J gene: TRBJ2-1; clone size: .; D gene: TRBD2
CDR3 DNA: TGTGCCAACCCGCCCTGGGCGGCGCCGCCACCCCTCCACTTT; CDR3 protein: CANPPWAAPPPLHF; V gene: TRBV6-4; J gene: TRBJ1-6; clone size: .; D gene: .
CDR3 DNA: TGTGCCTGGAGTGTAGGTGGACCCCTCGTCGGGTACGAGCAGTACTTC; CDR3 protein: CAWSVGGPLVGYEQYF; V gene: TRBV30; J gene: TRBJ2-7; clone size: .; D gene: .
CDR3 DNA: TGTGCCAGTAGTAACCCCCCCGGACCACTCTACGAGCAGTACTTC; CDR3 protein: CASSNPPGPLYEQYF; V gene: TRBV19; J gene: TRBJ2-7; clone size: .; D gene: .
CDR3 DNA: TGTGCCAGTAGTATCTGGTACGAGCAGTACTTC; CDR3 protein: CASSIWYEQYF; V gene: TRBV19; J gene: TRBJ2-7; clone size: .; D gene: .
CDR3 DNA: TGTGCCAGCAGCCTCGCCGGACAGGGGATACCCCTCCACTTT; CDR3 protein: CASSLAGQGIPLHF; V gene: TRBV7-2; J gene: TRBJ1-6; clone size: .; D gene: TRBD1
CDR3 DNA: TGTGCCAGTAGTTACCGGGACTCGGAAAACATTCAGTACTTC; CDR3 protein: CASSYRDSENIQYF; V gene: TRBV19; J gene: TRBJ2-4; clone size: .; D gene: .
CDR3 DNA: TGTGCCAGCTCACCACCGATCCGGGAAAGGTTCTACAATGAGCAGTTCTTC; CDR3 protein: CASSPPIRERFYNEQFF; V gene: TRBV18; J gene: TRBJ2-1; clone size: .; D gene: .
CDR3 DNA: TGTGCCAGCAGCTTGTTTGGGGGGCAGAGCTACACCTTC; CDR3 protein: CASSLFGGQSYTF; V gene: TRBV5-6; J gene: TRBJ1-2; clone size: .; D gene: .
CDR3 DNA: TGTGCCAGCAGCTTGAGAGCGTTGAGGAGGGGGGCCTACGAGCAGTACTTC; CDR3 protein: CASSLRALRRGAYEQYF; V gene: TRBV5-6; J gene: TRBJ2-7; clone size: .; D gene: .
CDR3 DNA: TGTGCCATCAGGAAATCGGCCTTTAATTCACCCCTCCACTTT; CDR3 protein: CAIRKSAFNSPLHF; V gene: TRBV10-3; J gene: TRBJ1-6; clone size: .; D gene: .
CDR3 DNA: TGTGCCAGCTTTGGACACCTGCAAGAGACCCAGTACTTC; CDR3 protein: CASFGHLQETQYF; V gene: TRBV6-5; J gene: TRBJ2-5; clone size: .; D gene: .
CDR3 DNA: TGCGCCAGCAGCTTGGACACCCCAGGAGGCACAGATACGCAGTATTTT; CDR3 protein: CASSLDTPGGTDTQYF; V gene: TRBV5-1; J gene: TRBJ2-3; clone size: .; D gene: .
CDR3 DNA: TGTGCCAGCACCTTTAGGGCAGGGAAAGAGACCCAGTACTTC; CDR3 protein: CASTFRAGKETQYF; V gene: TRBV11-2; J gene: TRBJ2-5; clone size: once; D gene: .
CDR3 DNA: TGTGCCAGCAGCACTAGAGGGGCAGAACTAGCCAAAAACATTCAGTACTTC; CDR3 protein: CASSTRGAELAKNIQYF; V gene: TRBV7-2; J gene: TRBJ2-4; clone size: .; D gene: .
CDR3 DNA: TGTGCCAGCAGTTTACAGCCCAACACTGAAGCTTTCTTT; CDR3 protein: CASSLQPNTEAFF; V gene: TRBV12-3/TRBV12-4; J gene: TRBJ1-1; clone size: .; D gene: .
CDR3 DNA: TGTGCCAGCACCTCTGCCTCACCGGGACAGAACTATGGCTACACCTTC; CDR3 protein: CASTSASPGQNYGYTF; V gene: TRBV7-9; J gene: TRBJ1-2; clone size: .; D gene: TRBD1
CDR3 DNA: TGTGCCAGCAGCGTGGCGGACCCCAGGCAGTTCTTC; CDR3 protein: CASSVADPRQFF; V gene: TRBV7-2; J gene: TRBJ2-1; clone size: .; D gene: .
CDR3 DNA: TGTGCCAGCAGCTTGGTTGCGGGGATCTACAATGAGCAGTTCTTC; CDR3 protein: CASSLVAGIYNEQFF; V gene: TRBV7-2; J gene: TRBJ2-1; clone size: once; D gene: .
CDR3 DNA: TGTGCCAGCAGCCCCTGGGGAGCGGGAGACTACGAGCAGTACTTC; CDR3 protein: CASSPWGAGDYEQYF; V gene: TRBV27; J gene: TRBJ2-7; clone size: .; D gene: TRBD2
CDR3 DNA: TGTGCCAGTAGTATGCGGGACAGGACCTACGAGCAGTACTTC; CDR3 protein: CASSMRDRTYEQYF; V gene: TRBV19; J gene: TRBJ2-7; clone size: .; D gene: TRBD1